This T cell receptor beta chain emerged from a study of CD8+ T cells in alopecia areata. The wider study: Treated patients were given oral tofacitinib, which was dosed at 5 to 10 mg twice daily.

This CDR3 is built from 15 residues. Unmatched junction bases numbered 2, after V lost 4 bases and J lost 1 base. Germline V lookup: CDR1 MNHNS, CDR2 SASEGT. RNA was extracted and reverse transcribed into cDNA as the sequencing template. Sequencing used immunoSEQ multiplex PCR; TCRdb keeps in-frame clones, though not all of them. The sample contains 80,000 to 100,000 clones, roughly 45% of which appear only once. Treatment here: oral pan-JAK inhibitor, 5-10 mg twice daily. This clone was seen a handful of times. Its antigen is not known. Study-level findings and limits: Throughout tofacitinib, many expanded lesional clones continued to persist in scalp and blood. Affected scalp, especially in alopecia totalis/universalis, had a higher clonality than normal scalp did.

The clonotype was recovered from a human donor with alopecia areata. Sample: CD8+ T cells sorted from blood, taken at week 24, from a patient treated with tofacitinib. The rearrangement links TRBV6-1 to TRBJ2-2; 8 bases match TRBD1. CDR3 nucleotide sequence: TGTGCCAGCAGTGCAGGGACAGGGAACACCGGGGAGCTGTTTTTT. Its translation is CASSAGTGNTGELFF.